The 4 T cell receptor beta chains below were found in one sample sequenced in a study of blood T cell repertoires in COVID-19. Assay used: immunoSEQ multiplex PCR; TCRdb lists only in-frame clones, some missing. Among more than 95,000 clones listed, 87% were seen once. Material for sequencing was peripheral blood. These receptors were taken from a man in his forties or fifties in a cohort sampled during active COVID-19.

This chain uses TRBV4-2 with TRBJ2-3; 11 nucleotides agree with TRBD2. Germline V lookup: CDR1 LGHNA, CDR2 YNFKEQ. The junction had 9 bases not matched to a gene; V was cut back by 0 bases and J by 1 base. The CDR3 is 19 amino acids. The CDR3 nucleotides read TGTGCCAGCAGCCAAGAAGGGCTAGCGGGGGGCGGAGGCACAGATACGCAGTATTTT. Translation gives CASSQEGLAGGGGTDTQYF.

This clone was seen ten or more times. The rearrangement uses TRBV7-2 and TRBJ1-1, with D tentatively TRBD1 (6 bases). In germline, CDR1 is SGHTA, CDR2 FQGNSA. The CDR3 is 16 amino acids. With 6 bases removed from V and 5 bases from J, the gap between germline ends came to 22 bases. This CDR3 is CASRVGGGVRVTEAFF. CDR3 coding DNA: TGTGCCAGCAGGGTAGGCGGGGGCGTCAGGGTGACTGAAGCTTTCTTT.

CDR3 sequence: CASGLDISYEQYF. CDR3 nucleotides: TGTGCTAGTGGTTTGGACATATCCTACGAGCAGTACTTC. The chain links TRBV12-5 to TRBJ2-7; D is uncertain. This CDR3 region has 13 residues. V gave up 1 base and J gave up 1 base, with 5 bases separating them. CDR1 LGHNT and CDR2 FRNRAP come from the germline V gene. The complete variable domain, with remaining parts taken from reference TRBV12-5 and TRBJ2-7, reads DARVTQTPRHKVTEMGQEVTMRCQPILGHNTVFWYRQTMMQGLELLAYFRNRAPLDDSGMPKDRFSAEMPDATLATLKIQPSEPRDSAVYFCASGLDISYEQYFGPGTRLTVT.

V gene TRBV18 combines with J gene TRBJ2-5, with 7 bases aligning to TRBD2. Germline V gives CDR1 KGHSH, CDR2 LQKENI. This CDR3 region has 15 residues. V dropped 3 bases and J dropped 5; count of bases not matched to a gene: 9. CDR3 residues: CASSPLQAGSETQYF. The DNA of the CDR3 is TGTGCCAGCTCACCTCTACAAGCGGGGTCGGAGACCCAGTACTTC.